This T cell receptor (beta chain) was recovered during a study of CD8+ T cells in alopecia areata. This CDR3 comprises 14 residues. The ends were cut back, 5 bases at V and 5 bases at J, with 15 bases in the middle. Germline values: CDR1 SGHTA, CDR2 FQGTGA. Stated treatment: oral pan-JAK inhibitor, 5-10 mg twice daily. Collection of lesional scalp punch biopsies and peripheral blood was performed in alopecia areata patients. In each case, RNA was isolated and then reverse transcribed into cDNA as the sequencing template. Some clones are missing from TCRdb's copy, which holds only in-frame ones; the method was immunoSEQ multiplex PCR. The data show roughly 76,000 clones, approximately 28% seen once.

This receptor was taken from a human donor with alopecia areata. The chain couples TRBV7-3 to TRBJ1-1; D gene unclear. The sample consisted of CD8+ T cells sorted from blood, taken at week 4, from a patient treated with tofacitinib. CDR3 in DNA: TGTGCCAGCAGCGCCTTTGGGGTGTCGACTGAAGCTTTCTTT. It yields the protein CASSAFGVSTEAFF.